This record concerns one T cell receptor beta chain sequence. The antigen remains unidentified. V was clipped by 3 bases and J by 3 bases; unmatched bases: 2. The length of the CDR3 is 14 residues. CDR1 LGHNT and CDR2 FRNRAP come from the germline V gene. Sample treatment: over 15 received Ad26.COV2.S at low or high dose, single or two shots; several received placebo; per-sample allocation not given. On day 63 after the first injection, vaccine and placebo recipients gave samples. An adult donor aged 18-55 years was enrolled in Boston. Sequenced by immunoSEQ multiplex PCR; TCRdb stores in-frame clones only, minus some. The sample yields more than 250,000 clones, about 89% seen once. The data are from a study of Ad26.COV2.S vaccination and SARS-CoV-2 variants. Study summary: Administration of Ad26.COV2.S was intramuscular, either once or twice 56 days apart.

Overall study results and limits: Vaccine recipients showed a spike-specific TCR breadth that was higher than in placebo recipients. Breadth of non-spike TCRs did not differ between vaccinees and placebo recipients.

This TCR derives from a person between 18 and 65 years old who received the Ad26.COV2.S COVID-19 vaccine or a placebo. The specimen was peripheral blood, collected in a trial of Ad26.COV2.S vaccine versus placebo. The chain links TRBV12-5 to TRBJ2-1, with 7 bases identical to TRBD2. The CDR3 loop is CASGFREGYNEQFF. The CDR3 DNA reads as TGTGCTAGTGGTTTCAGGGAGGGCTACAATGAGCAGTTCTTC.